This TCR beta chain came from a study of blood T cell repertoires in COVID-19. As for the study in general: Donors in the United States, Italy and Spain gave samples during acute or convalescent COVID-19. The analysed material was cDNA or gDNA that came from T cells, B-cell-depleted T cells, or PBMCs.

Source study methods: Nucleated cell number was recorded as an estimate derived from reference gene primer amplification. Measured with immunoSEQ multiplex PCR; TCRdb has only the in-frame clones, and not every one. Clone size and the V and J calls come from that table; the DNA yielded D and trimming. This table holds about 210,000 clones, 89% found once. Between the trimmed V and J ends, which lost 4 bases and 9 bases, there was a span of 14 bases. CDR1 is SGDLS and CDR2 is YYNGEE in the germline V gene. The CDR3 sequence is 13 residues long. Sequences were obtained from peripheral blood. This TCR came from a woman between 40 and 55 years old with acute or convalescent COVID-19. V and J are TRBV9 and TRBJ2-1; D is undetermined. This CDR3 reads CASSPVSVGEQFF. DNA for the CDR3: TGTGCCAGCAGCCCCGTCAGCGTCGGTGAGCAGTTCTTC.